The 2 T cell receptor beta chains listed next were all sequenced from one sample in a study of control samples from healthy donors and cancer patients. Profiling relied on immunoSEQ multiplex PCR, and the TCRdb table lists in-frame clones only, not all of them. The repertoire has 120,000 to 150,000 clones, more than 85% of them found once; the top ten carry less than 6%. The sequenced sample was blood. The receptors stem from a young man in good health.

The chain couples TRBV5-5 to TRBJ2-7, with D unresolved. This CDR3 is built from 12 residues. Germline V gives CDR1 SGHKS, CDR2 YYEKEE (reference sequence). Trimming removed 4 bases from V and 0 bases from J, with 5 bases in between. CDR3 nucleotides: TGTGCCAGCAGCCCGAGCTCCTACGAGCAGTACTTC. Residues: CASSPSSYEQYF. Looking up the rest from reference TRBV5-5 and TRBJ2-7 gives the full variable domain: DAGVTQSPTHLIKTRGQQVTLRCSPISGHKSVSWYQQVLGQGPQFIFQYYEKEERGRGNFPDRFSARQFPNYSSELNVNALLLGDSALYLCASSPSSYEQYFGPGTRLTVT.

The chain has TRBV5-1 and TRBJ2-2, with TRBD1 matching over 7 bases. Germline V lookup: CDR1 SGHRS, CDR2 YFSETQ. The V and J ends lost 0 bases and 3 bases, in that order; junction bases with no gene match: 5. The CDR3 contains 16 residues. This CDR3 is CASSLDGTVDTGELFF. The CDR3 DNA reads TGCGCCAGCAGCTTGGATGGGACAGTGGACACCGGGGAGCTGTTTTTT.